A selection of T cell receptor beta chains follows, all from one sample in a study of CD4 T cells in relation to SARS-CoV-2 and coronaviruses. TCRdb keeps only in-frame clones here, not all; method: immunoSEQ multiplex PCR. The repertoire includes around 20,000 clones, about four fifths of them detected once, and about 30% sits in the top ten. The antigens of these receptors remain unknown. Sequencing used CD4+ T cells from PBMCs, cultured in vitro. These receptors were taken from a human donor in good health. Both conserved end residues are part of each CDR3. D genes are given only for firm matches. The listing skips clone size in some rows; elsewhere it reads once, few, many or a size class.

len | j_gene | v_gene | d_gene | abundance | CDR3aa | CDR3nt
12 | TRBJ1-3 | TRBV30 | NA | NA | CAWTGSGNTIYF | TGTGCCTGGACAGGCTCTGGAAACACCATATATTTT
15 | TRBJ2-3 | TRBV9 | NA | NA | CASSVRGETTDTQYF | TGTGCCAGCAGCGTAAGGGGGGAAACCACAGATACGCAGTATTTT
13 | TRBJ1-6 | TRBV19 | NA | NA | CASSLARDSPLHF | TGTGCCAGTAGCTTGGCGCGGGATTCACCCCTCCACTTT
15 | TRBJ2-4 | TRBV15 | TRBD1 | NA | CATSTGTVGGNIQYF | TGTGCCACCAGCACCGGGACAGTAGGCGGAAACATTCAGTACTTC
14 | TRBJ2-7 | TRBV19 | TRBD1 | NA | CASSLPGQGGEQYF | TGTGCCAGTAGTCTCCCGGGACAGGGGGGCGAGCAGTACTTC
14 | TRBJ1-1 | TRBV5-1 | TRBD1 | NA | CASSGGTGNTEAFF | TGCGCCAGCAGCGGCGGGACAGGGAACACTGAAGCTTTCTTT
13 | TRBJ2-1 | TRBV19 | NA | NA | CASSDYTADEQFF | TGTGCCAGTAGCGACTATACCGCCGATGAGCAGTTCTTC
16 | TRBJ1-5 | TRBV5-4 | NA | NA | CASSFPRIWGNQPQHF | TGTGCCAGCAGCTTTCCTAGGATCTGGGGCAATCAGCCCCAGCATTTT
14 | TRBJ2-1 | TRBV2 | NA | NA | CASIGPRVQNEQFF | TGTGCCAGCATAGGTCCCAGGGTCCAGAATGAGCAGTTCTTC
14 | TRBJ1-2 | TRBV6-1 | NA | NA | CASSEIRGNYGYTF | TGTGCCAGCAGTGAAATAAGGGGCAACTATGGCTACACCTTC
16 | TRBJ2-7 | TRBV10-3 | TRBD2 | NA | CAISQLTSGGPYEQYF | TGTGCCATCAGTCAATTGACTAGCGGGGGACCCTACGAGCAGTACTTC
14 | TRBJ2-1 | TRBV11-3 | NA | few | CASSPQGAYNEQFF | TGTGCCAGCAGCCCGCAGGGCGCCTACAATGAGCAGTTCTTC
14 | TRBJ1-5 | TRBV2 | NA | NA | CASNRDGSNQPQHF | TGTGCCAGCAACCGGGACGGTAGCAATCAGCCCCAGCATTTT
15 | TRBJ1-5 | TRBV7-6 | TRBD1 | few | CASSRGQGGNQPQHF | TGTGCCAGCAGCCGAGGACAGGGCGGCAATCAGCCCCAGCATTTT
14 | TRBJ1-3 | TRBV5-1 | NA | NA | CASSRDTSGNTIYF | TGCGCCAGCAGCCGGGACACCTCTGGAAACACCATATATTTT
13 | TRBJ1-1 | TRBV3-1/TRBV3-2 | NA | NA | CASSQGRGTEAFF | TGTGCCAGCAGCCAGGGCCGAGGGACTGAAGCTTTCTTT
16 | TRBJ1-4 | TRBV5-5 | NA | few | CASSLGMGGNNEKLFF | TGTGCCAGCAGCTTGGGGATGGGGGGGAACAATGAAAAACTGTTTTTT
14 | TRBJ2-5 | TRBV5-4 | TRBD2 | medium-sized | CASSRAGRGETQYF | TGTGCCAGCAGTAGAGCGGGACGCGGAGAGACCCAGTACTTC
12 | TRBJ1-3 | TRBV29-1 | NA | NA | CSVENSGNTIYF | TGCAGCGTTGAAAACTCTGGAAACACCATATATTTT
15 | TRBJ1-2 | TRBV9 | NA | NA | CASSSRGGVNYGYTF | TGTGCCAGCAGCTCCCGTGGGGGGGTCAACTATGGCTACACCTTC
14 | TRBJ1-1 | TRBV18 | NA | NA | CASSTRDTDTEAFF | TGTGCCAGCTCAACGAGGGATACGGACACTGAAGCTTTCTTT
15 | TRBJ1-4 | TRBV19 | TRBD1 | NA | CASTTTGGANEKLFF | TGTGCCAGCACGACGACAGGGGGCGCAAATGAAAAACTGTTTTTT
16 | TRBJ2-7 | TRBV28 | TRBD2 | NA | CASSLYPPRTSGRQYF | TGTGCCAGCAGTTTATACCCCCCCCGGACTAGCGGGCGACAGTACTTC
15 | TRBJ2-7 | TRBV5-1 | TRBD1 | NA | CASSEGQGSSYEQYF | TGCGCCAGCAGCGAGGGACAGGGGAGCTCCTACGAGCAGTACTTC
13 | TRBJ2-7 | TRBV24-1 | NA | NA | CATSDLTTGKQYF | TGTGCCACCAGTGATTTGACGACAGGCAAGCAGTACTTC
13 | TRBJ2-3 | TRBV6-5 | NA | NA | CASRRAYTDTQYF | TGTGCCAGCAGACGGGCCTACACAGATACGCAGTATTTT
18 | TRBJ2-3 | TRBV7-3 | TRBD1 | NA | CASSSSTQGASAEDTQYF | TGTGCCAGCAGTTCCTCTACCCAGGGGGCGTCCGCCGAAGATACGCAGTATTTT
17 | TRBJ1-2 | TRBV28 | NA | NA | CASSLGDYGHSNYGYTF | TGTGCCAGCAGTTTAGGAGACTACGGACACTCTAACTATGGCTACACCTTC
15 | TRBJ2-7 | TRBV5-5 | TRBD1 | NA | CASSFGQDTYYEQYF | TGTGCCAGCAGCTTTGGACAGGACACCTACTACGAGCAGTACTTC
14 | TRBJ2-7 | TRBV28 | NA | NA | CASSFIQGTYEQYF | TGTGCCAGCAGTTTCATCCAGGGGACCTACGAGCAGTACTTC
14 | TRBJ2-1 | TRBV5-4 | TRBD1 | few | CASSWDRGSYEQFF | TGTGCCAGCAGCTGGGACAGGGGATCATATGAGCAGTTCTTC
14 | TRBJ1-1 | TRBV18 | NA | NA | CASSPGITWAEAFF | TGTGCCAGCTCACCGGGGATCACGTGGGCTGAAGCTTTCTTT
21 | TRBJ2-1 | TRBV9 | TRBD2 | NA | CASSVGVLAGGLSSSYNEQFF | TGTGCCAGCAGCGTAGGGGTACTAGCGGGAGGGTTATCTAGTTCCTACAATGAGCAGTTCTTC
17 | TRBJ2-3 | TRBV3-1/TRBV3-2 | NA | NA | CASSPRMGRGSADTQYF | TGTGCCAGCAGCCCGAGGATGGGGCGCGGTTCTGCAGATACGCAGTATTTT
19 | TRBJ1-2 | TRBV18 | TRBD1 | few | CASSPLSPGQGVRNYGYTF | TGTGCCAGCTCACCCCTATCGCCGGGACAGGGGGTAAGAAACTATGGCTACACCTTC
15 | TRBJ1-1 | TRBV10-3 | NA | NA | CAISDNPGAYTEAFF | TGTGCCATCAGTGATAATCCGGGCGCTTACACTGAAGCTTTCTTT
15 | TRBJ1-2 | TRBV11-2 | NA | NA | CASSVALTFAGGYTF | TGTGCCAGCAGCGTCGCCCTGACATTTGCCGGTGGCTACACCTTC
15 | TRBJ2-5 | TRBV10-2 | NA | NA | CASSFGTDGGETQYF | TGCGCCAGCAGTTTTGGTACAGATGGAGGAGAGACCCAGTACTTC
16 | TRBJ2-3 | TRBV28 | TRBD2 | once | CASSLGLAGSTDTQYF | TGTGCCAGCAGTCTAGGCCTAGCGGGAAGCACAGATACGCAGTATTTT
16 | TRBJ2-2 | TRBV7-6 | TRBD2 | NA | CASSLSGPGGIGELFF | TGTGCCAGCAGCTTATCGGGCCCCGGGGGGATCGGGGAGCTGTTTTTT
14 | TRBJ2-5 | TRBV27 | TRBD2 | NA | CASSSLAPGETQYF | TGTGCCAGCAGTTCACTAGCGCCTGGAGAGACCCAGTACTTC
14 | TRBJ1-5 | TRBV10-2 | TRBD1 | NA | CASSGQGVRQPQHF | TGCGCCAGCAGTGGACAGGGGGTAAGGCAGCCCCAGCATTTT
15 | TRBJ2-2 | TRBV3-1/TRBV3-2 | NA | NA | CASSQGMGAGGELFF | TGTGCCAGCAGCCAAGGGATGGGGGCCGGCGGGGAGCTGTTTTTT
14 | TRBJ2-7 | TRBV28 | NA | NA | CASSLWDGSYEQYF | TGTGCCAGCAGTTTATGGGACGGATCCTACGAGCAGTACTTC
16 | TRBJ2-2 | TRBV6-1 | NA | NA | CASSEAGGRTGGELFF | TGTGCCAGCAGTGAAGCTGGGGGGCGCACCGGCGGGGAGCTGTTTTTT
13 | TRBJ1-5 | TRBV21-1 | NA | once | CASSPRSNQPQHF | TGTGCCAGCAGCCCCAGAAGCAATCAGCCCCAGCATTTT
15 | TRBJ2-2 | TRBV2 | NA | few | CATCSDAQTSGELFF | TGTGCCACTTGCTCAGACGCTCAAACTAGCGGGGAGCTGTTTTTT
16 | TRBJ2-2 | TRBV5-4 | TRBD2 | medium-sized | CASSLELAGSGGELFF | TGTGCCAGCAGCTTGGAACTAGCGGGGTCGGGAGGGGAGCTGTTTTTT
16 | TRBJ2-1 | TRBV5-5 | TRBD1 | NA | CASSYSGTVSYNEQFF | TGTGCCAGCAGTTACTCCGGGACAGTGAGTTACAATGAGCAGTTCTTC
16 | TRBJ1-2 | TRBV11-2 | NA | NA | CASSLDLTLRNYGYTF | TGTGCCAGCAGCTTAGACCTAACACTTAGAAACTATGGCTACACCTTC
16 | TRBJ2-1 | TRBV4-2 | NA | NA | CASSPPTTETYNEQFF | TGTGCCAGCAGCCCACCGACGACAGAGACCTACAATGAGCAGTTCTTC
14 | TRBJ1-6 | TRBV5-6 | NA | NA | CASSLPRRDSPLHF | TGTGCCAGCAGCTTGCCCAGAAGAGATTCACCCCTCCACTTT